This entry is about one TCR beta chain. Its specificity is not known. Isolated RNA was reverse transcribed in full, so expressed TCRB transcripts were sequenced. Some 3.6 million reads on average were seen across naive, central memory and regulatory T cell samples. Produced via immunoSEQ multiplex PCR; TCRdb's table is partial and in-frame only. The table has roughly 330,000 clones, approximately 13% seen once. V shed 0 bases and J shed 4 bases, with 10 bases lying between them. The CDR3 is made up of 14 amino acids. Germline loops: CDR1 GTSNPN, CDR2 SVGIG (reference sequence). A single heparinised draw of roughly 0.11 L on average was taken per donor. The data were taken from a study of beta chain features in type 1 diabetes. Overall study findings and caveats: Shortening of TCRB CDR3s, moderate but significant, appeared in all four CD4+ subsets of Type 1 diabetes patients. PCR could preferentially amplify shorter templates, alike in patients and controls.

This TCR came from a woman between 18 and 29 years old with type 1 diabetes. Specimen: naive CD4+ T cells from blood. This chain links TRBV30 with TRBJ1-3; D not resolved. For the CDR3, the DNA is TGTGCCTGGAGTGTATTGTCCTTCGGAAACACCATATATTTT. This encodes CAWSVLSFGNTIYF.